The rows below give T cell receptor beta chains drawn from one sample of a study of T cells after yellow fever vaccination. TCRdb redid the calling of the 5' RACE reads with MiXCR, one entry per CDR3 protein. The sample has about 210,000 distinct CDR3 sequences, about 7% seen once. The sample consisted of CD4+ T cells sorted from PBMCs, taken on the day of the yellow fever booster vaccination. The source is a young man who received the YFV17D yellow fever vaccine. Both conserved end residues are part of each CDR3. Fields, in order: D gene, J gene, V gene, clone size, CDR3 DNA, CDR3 protein. D genes are given only for firm matches. Only some rows state a clone size, as once, few, many or a class for expanded clones.

-	TRBJ1-6	TRBV4-2	-	TGTGCCAGCAGCCAAGAGTCAAATTCACCCCTCCACTTT	CASSQESNSPLHF
TRBD1	TRBJ1-5	TRBV7-9	few	TGTGCCAGCAGCCGCGACAGGGGCGCTCAGCCCCAGCATTTT	CASSRDRGAQPQHF
-	TRBJ1-1	TRBV20-1	many	TGCAGTGCTAGAATGGGGGGGGAAGACACTGAAGCTTTCTTT	CSARMGGEDTEAFF
-	TRBJ2-1	TRBV7-6	-	TGTGCCAGCAGCTCCCTCGGGAGCCATGAGCAGTTCTTC	CASSSLGSHEQFF
-	TRBJ2-5	TRBV10-1	many	TGCGCCAGCTCGACGACAGTGGGGGAGACCCAGTACTTC	CASSTTVGETQYF
-	TRBJ2-3	TRBV7-2	few	TGTGCCAGCAGCTTAGCCACCACCCCCGGCCAAGATACGCAGTATTTT	CASSLATTPGQDTQYF
-	TRBJ1-1	TRBV6-2/TRBV6-3	-	TGTGCCAGCAGAGGGGCGAACACTGAAGCTTTCTTT	CASRGANTEAFF
TRBD2	TRBJ2-7	TRBV29-1	-	TGCAGCGCCTTGCCTGACCCAGGACTAGAATACGAGCAGTACTTC	CSALPDPGLEYEQYF
-	TRBJ2-7	TRBV4-2	-	TGTGCCAGCAGCCGCGGTGACTCCTATACGGAGCAGTACTTC	CASSRGDSYTEQYF
TRBD2	TRBJ2-7	TRBV20-1	many	TGCAGTGCTCACACCCTAGCGGGAAGCTCCTACGAGCAGTACTTC	CSAHTLAGSSYEQYF
-	TRBJ2-3	TRBV20-1	-	TGCAGTGCTAGCGCCAGCGGGCTACCCGGAGCCGGCACAGATACGCAGTATTTT	CSASASGLPGAGTDTQYF
TRBD2	TRBJ2-5	TRBV29-1	few	TGCAGCGGTGGGGGACTAGCGGAGACCCAGTACTTC	CSGGGLAETQYF
-	TRBJ2-7	TRBV5-6	few	TGTGCCAGCAGTCGCAGGGAGGAATACGAGCAGTACTTC	CASSRREEYEQYF
TRBD2	TRBJ2-5	TRBV25-1	many	TGTGCCAGCAGGAAGGGGAGCGGGAGTTACCAAGAGACCCAGTACTTC	CASRKGSGSYQETQYF
-	TRBJ2-7	TRBV18	few	TGTGCCAGCTCACCGGGGATAACCTACGAGCAGTACTTC	CASSPGITYEQYF
TRBD1	TRBJ1-2	TRBV28	-	TGTGCCAGCAGACGAGGGGGCACGTATGGCTACACCTTC	CASRRGGTYGYTF
TRBD1	TRBJ2-3	TRBV7-8	few	TGTGCCAGCAGCCCCGACAGGGGTCGGGCTGGTTATACGCAGTATTTT	CASSPDRGRAGYTQYF
TRBD2	TRBJ2-2	TRBV7-8	few	TGTGCCAGCAGCTTAGCGGTAGCGGGAGGGCCGGGGAGCGGGGAGCTGTTTTTT	CASSLAVAGGPGSGELFF
-	TRBJ2-5	TRBV29-1	-	TGCAGCGTTGAGGGGGCTAGCGCGGGGGAGACCCAGTACTTC	CSVEGASAGETQYF
-	TRBJ2-4	TRBV20-1	many	TGCAGTGCTAGAAAGCCATCCCTAGCCAAAAACATTCAGTACTTC	CSARKPSLAKNIQYF
TRBD2	TRBJ2-5	TRBV7-6	few	TGTGCCAGCAGCCCTATTCAGGGCGGGAGGGCCGGAGAGACCCAGTACTTC	CASSPIQGGRAGETQYF
TRBD2	TRBJ2-7	TRBV3-1	many	TGTGCCAGCAGCCAAGCTAGCGGGAGGGCTGGGGACTACGAGCAGTACTTC	CASSQASGRAGDYEQYF
-	TRBJ2-1	TRBV25-1	-	TGTGCCAGCAGTATGCGGGACTTCGGCTTTAGCTCCTACAATGAGCAGTTCTTC	CASSMRDFGFSSYNEQFF
-	TRBJ2-1	TRBV4-3	-	TGCGCCAGCAGCCAAGAAGTGTCAAGGCAGCAGTTCTTC	CASSQEVSRQQFF
-	TRBJ2-1	TRBV7-2	many	TGTGCCAGCAGCTACCTTAACGGCTACAATGAGCAGTTCTTC	CASSYLNGYNEQFF
-	TRBJ1-4	TRBV29-1	few	TGCAGCGTTGGTAACCGCTCTAATGAAAAACTGTTTTTT	CSVGNRSNEKLFF
TRBD1	TRBJ1-1	TRBV20-1	many	TGCAGTGCATGGACAGGGTTAGTGAACACTGAAGCTTTCTTT	CSAWTGLVNTEAFF
TRBD2	TRBJ2-1	TRBV9	many	TGTGCCAGCAGCGTAGCTGGGACTAGCTCCTACAATGAGCAGTTCTTC	CASSVAGTSSYNEQFF
-	TRBJ2-3	TRBV11-2	many	TGTGCCAGCAGCGTGACTGGCCCAGATACGCAGTATTTT	CASSVTGPDTQYF
-	TRBJ2-1	TRBV6-1	few	TGTGCCAGCAGCGTCCTACGTCTGGGGAATGAGCAGTTCTTC	CASSVLRLGNEQFF
TRBD1	TRBJ2-7	TRBV5-1	-	TGCGCCAGCAGCTCCACAGGGGTAGGTGGGGAGCAGTACTTC	CASSSTGVGGEQYF
TRBD2	TRBJ2-1	TRBV9	few	TGTGCCAGCAGCGCGACCCTAGCGGGACCCTACAATGAGCAGTTCTTC	CASSATLAGPYNEQFF
TRBD1	TRBJ2-7	TRBV20-1	-	TGCAGTGCTTACAACAGGGGGGCCTACGAGCAGTACTTC	CSAYNRGAYEQYF
-	TRBJ2-5	TRBV5-1	few	TGCGCCAGCAGCTTGGGCGGGGCCCGGGAGACCCAGTACTTC	CASSLGGARETQYF
-	TRBJ2-5	TRBV7-3	many	TGTGCCAGCAGCTTAAACAGTCAAGAGACCCAGTACTTC	CASSLNSQETQYF
-	TRBJ1-6	TRBV20-1	-	TGCAGTGCTGGAGCGGGTGGGGGCGGCTCCTATAATTCACCCCTCCACTTT	CSAGAGGGGSYNSPLHF
TRBD1	TRBJ1-5	TRBV7-2	few	TGTGCCAGCAGCGAGGGACAGGGGCGGTTTCAGCCCCAGCATTTT	CASSEGQGRFQPQHF
-	TRBJ1-2	TRBV2	-	TGTGCCAGCAGTGGTGGAGCCGGGAGGGGCTATGGCTACACCTTC	CASSGGAGRGYGYTF
TRBD1	TRBJ2-1	TRBV24-1	many	TGTGCCACCAGTGAACCAACAGGGGTATCCTACAATGAGCAGTTCTTC	CATSEPTGVSYNEQFF
-	TRBJ1-5	TRBV12-3/TRBV12-4	few	TGTGCCAGCAGATTCAGTTACAATCAGCCCCAGCATTTT	CASRFSYNQPQHF
-	TRBJ2-7	TRBV5-5	-	TGTGCCAGCAGCCCCGGGCCCGTCTACGAGCAGTACTTC	CASSPGPVYEQYF
TRBD1	TRBJ1-1	TRBV3-1	-	TGTGCCTGCAGCCAAGCAGGACAGGGGATGAACACTGAAGCTTTCTTT	CACSQAGQGMNTEAFF
TRBD2	TRBJ2-1	TRBV10-1	many	TGCGCCAGCAGTAGGGGGACTAGCGGGAGACTGAATGAGCAGTTCTTC	CASSRGTSGRLNEQFF
TRBD2	TRBJ2-7	TRBV7-2	-	TGTGCCAGCAGCCGCCGTCTAGCGGGAGGATCCTACGAGCAGTACTTC	CASSRRLAGGSYEQYF
-	TRBJ2-1	TRBV7-9	many	TGTGCCAGCAGCTTTGATGGCGGGTGGGGAAATGAGCAGTTCTTC	CASSFDGGWGNEQFF
TRBD1	TRBJ1-5	TRBV20-1	-	TGCAGTGCTCAAATGCCGACAGGGGCCAATCAGCCCCAGCATTTT	CSAQMPTGANQPQHF
TRBD2	TRBJ2-3	TRBV7-2	-	TGTGCCAGCAGGAGGGGACTAACAGATACGCAGTATTTT	CASRRGLTDTQYF
-	TRBJ2-1	TRBV20-1	-	TGCAGTGCTCGGCAGGGGTCCGTCTTCAATGAGCAGTTCTTC	CSARQGSVFNEQFF